The 26 T cell receptor beta chains below come from one sample, sequenced in a study of cytomegalovirus exposure and HLA in healthy donors. The primer mix had 60 Vbeta and 13 Jbeta primers. Some clones are missing from TCRdb's copy, which holds only in-frame ones; the method was immunoSEQ multiplex PCR. The top ten hold about 2.5% of the sample, which has under 200,000 clones, 85% seen once. Sequencing was done on a sample of PBMCs. These receptors were taken from a woman between 50 and 59 years old in good health and CMV-seronegative.

The chain links TRBV6-5 to TRBJ2-1; maybe TRBD2 (5 bases). Germline V gives CDR1 MNHEY, CDR2 SVGAGI. Trimming removed 7 bases from V and 7 bases from J, with 14 bases in between. This CDR3 contains 13 residues. CDR3 sequence reads: CASKDGPGNEQFF. DNA for the CDR3: TGTGCCAGCAAGGACGGCCCGGGGAATGAGCAGTTCTTC.

The rearrangement joins TRBV28 to TRBJ2-1, with TRBD2 identical over 10 bases. V dropped 5 bases and J dropped 5; count of bases not matched to a gene: 15. Germline V gene lookup returns CDR1 MDHEN and CDR2 SYDVKM. The CDR3 is 18 amino acids. This CDR3 reads CASSGSDAGLAVNNEQFF. The DNA of the CDR3 is TGTGCCAGCAGTGGAAGTGATGCCGGACTAGCGGTGAACAATGAGCAGTTCTTC.

The V and J genes are TRBV29-1 and TRBJ1-3; D unresolved. V was clipped by 6 bases and J by 3 bases, with 24 bases between them. From germline, CDR1 is SQVTM and CDR2 ANQGSEA. This CDR3 spans 17 amino acids. The CDR3 sequence is CSVAKTDGRLNGNTIYF. The CDR3 DNA reads TGCAGCGTCGCTAAAACGGACGGGAGGTTGAATGGAAACACCATATATTTT.

V and J are TRBV28 and TRBJ2-7, with 8 bases fitting TRBD2. Germline values: CDR1 MDHEN, CDR2 SYDVKM. J lost 2 bases, V lost 6 bases, and 15 bases had no gene match. The CDR3 is 17 amino acids. The CDR3 spells CASSSMGGTSYPYEQYF. CDR3 coding DNA: TGTGCCAGCAGCTCTATGGGGGGGACTAGTTACCCCTACGAGCAGTACTTC.

This clone has a handful of counts. The chain combines TRBV30 with TRBJ2-7, with TRBD2 matching over 7 bases. Trimming removed 5 bases from V and 7 bases from J; junction bases left unmatched: 14. Germline V gene sequence: CDR1 GTSNPN, CDR2 SVGIG (reference sequence). The CDR3 sequence is 14 residues long. In DNA form, the CDR3 reads TGTGCCTGGCTGGTTGGGAGGGCGTCAGGGGAGCAGTACTTC. As protein: CAWLVGRASGEQYF.

The gene calls are TRBV4-1 and TRBJ2-3; 7 bases are a match to TRBD1. V lost 1 base, J lost 4 bases, and 8 bases stayed unmatched. The CDR3 has 16 residues. Germline assignment: CDR1 MGHRA and CDR2 YSYEKL. The CDR3 loop is CASSQVEGARADTQYF. CDR3 nucleotides: TGCGCCAGCAGCCAAGTTGAGGGGGCAAGGGCAGATACGCAGTATTTT.

This chain connects TRBV2 to TRBJ1-2, with TRBD1 matching 8 bases. Germline lookup yields CDR1 SNHLY and CDR2 FYNNEI. V lost 9 bases and J lost 5; bases outside the gene matches: 8. The CDR3 runs to 13 residues. The CDR3 loop is CARNRGLGYGYTF. CDR3 bases: TGTGCCAGGAACAGGGGGTTAGGGTATGGCTACACCTTC.

V usage is TRBV4-1 and J usage is TRBJ1-1; unclear D gene. V was shortened by 6 bases and J by 1 base, with 9 bases between the two germline ends. Germline V gene sequence: CDR1 MGHRA, CDR2 YSYEKL. CDR3 length: 13 amino acids. The CDR3 bases are TGCGCCAGCAGTCTTACAGCGAACACTGAAGCTTTCTTT. Protein product: CASSLTANTEAFF.

The chain carries TRBV28 and TRBJ1-2; D is perhaps TRBD1 (6 bases). Trimming took off 7 bases at V and 2 bases at J, with 11 bases between the two ends. CDR3 size: 13 residues. CDR1 MDHEN and CDR2 SYDVKM come from the germline V gene. In DNA form, the CDR3 reads TGTGCCAGCATTCAAACAGGGAACTATGGCTACACCTTC. Protein product: CASIQTGNYGYTF.

The V and J genes are TRBV30 and TRBJ1-1, with D possibly matching TRBD1 (6 bases). The V and J ends lost 2 bases and 10 bases respectively, with 20 bases between them. CDR3 length: 14 residues. From germline, CDR1 is GTSNPN and CDR2 SVGIG (reference sequence). The CDR3 protein is CAWSRTAVVLGAFF. The CDR3 DNA reads TGTGCCTGGAGTCGGACAGCGGTTGTCCTGGGAGCTTTCTTT.

J is TRBJ2-7 and V is TRBV5-1, with 12 bases lining up with TRBD2. In germline, CDR1 is SGHRS, CDR2 YFSETQ. Trimming at V came to 5 bases and at J to 5 bases, leaving 17 bases not matched to a gene. This CDR3 has 18 residues. CDR3: CASSPSASGRASSNEQYF. The CDR3 DNA is TGCGCCAGCAGTCCCAGCGCTAGCGGGAGGGCCTCTTCCAACGAGCAGTACTTC.

The count of this clone is one. One end of the junction varies from germline; a read error may be responsible. The sample holds other DNA sequences that translate to the same CDR3. The chain is built from TRBV7-2 and TRBJ2-7; 10 positions agree with TRBD2. This CDR3 spans 16 amino acids. The V gene's germline CDR1 is SGHTA and CDR2 FQGNSA. The DNA for the CDR3 is TGCGCCAGCAGCTTAGTGGCTAGCGGGAGAATGGGCGAGCAGTACTTC. Translation: CASSLVASGRMGEQYF. Full variable domain (rest looked up from reference TRBV7-2 and TRBJ2-7): GAGVSQSPSNKVTEKGKDVELRCDPISGHTALYWYRQSLGQGLEFLIYFQGNSAPDKSGLPSDRFSAERTGGSVSTLTIQRTQQEDSAVYLCASSLVASGRMGEQYFGPGTRLTVT.

V and J are TRBV7-9 and TRBJ2-7; D remains unclear. This CDR3 has 16 residues. Germline CDR1 and CDR2: SEHNR and FQNEAQ (reference sequence). V was shortened by 3 bases and J by 6 bases, with 21 bases between the two germline ends. CDR3 sequence (DNA): TGTGCCAGCAGCTTGCCCGCAGGCCAAGGTCTACGCGAGCAGTACTTC. Translating it yields CASSLPAGQGLREQYF.

V is TRBV4-1 and J is TRBJ2-7, with a possible D match to TRBD1 (6 bases). V was trimmed by 2 bases and J by 2 bases, leaving 13 bases between them. There are 15 residues in the CDR3. Germline V gives CDR1 MGHRA, CDR2 YSYEKL. The DNA of the CDR3 is TGCGCCAGCAGCCAAACTGGGACACTAACCTACGAGCAGTACTTC. Its translation is CASSQTGTLTYEQYF.

The chain carries TRBV15 and TRBJ2-7; 7 nucleotides line up with TRBD2. The J segment lost 4 bases and the V segment lost 3 bases, leaving 12 bases of the junction unmatched. From germline, CDR1 is LNHNV and CDR2 YYDKDF (reference sequence). The CDR3 consists of 16 residues. The CDR3 sequence: CATSSETGTIPYEQYF. The CDR3 DNA follows: TGTGCCACCAGCAGCGAGACCGGGACTATCCCATACGAGCAGTACTTC.

Written as DNA, the CDR3 is TGTGCCAGCAGTGCCTTGGAGGCGGCCCAGCATTTT. It translates to CASSALEAAQHF. The gene calls are TRBV28 and TRBJ1-5; no reliable D call. The CDR3 has 12 amino acids. V was shortened by 5 bases and J by 11 bases, with 13 bases between the two germline ends. The germline gives CDR1 MDHEN, CDR2 SYDVKM.

The chain has TRBV5-1 and TRBJ2-1; 14 nucleotides line up with TRBD2. CDR1 is SGHRS and CDR2 is YFSETQ in the germline V gene. Trimming took 4 bases from V and 0 from J; bases not matched to a gene: 18. The CDR3 loop spans 22 amino acids. The CDR3: CASSLPHSTSGRGAGSYNEQFF. The CDR3 DNA reads as TGCGCCAGCAGCCTACCCCATTCGACTAGCGGGAGGGGAGCCGGCTCCTACAATGAGCAGTTCTTC. The full variable domain, rest sourced from reference TRBV5-1 and TRBJ2-1, is KAGVTQTPRYLIKTRGQQVTLSCSPISGHRSVSWYQQTPGQGLQFLFEYFSETQRNKGNFPGRFSGRQFSNSRSEMNVSTLELGDSALYLCASSLPHSTSGRGAGSYNEQFFGPGTRLTVL.

This sequence joins TRBV7-3 and TRBJ2-3; 8 bases map to TRBD2. V gave up 2 bases and J gave up 4 bases; unmatched junction bases: 2. CDR3 length equals 14 residues. Germline-derived CDR1 and CDR2 are SGHTA and FQGTGA. CDR3 DNA: TGTGCCAGCAGCTTAGAACTAGCGGCAGATACGCAGTATTTT. Translating gives CASSLELAADTQYF.

This chain connects TRBV5-6 to TRBJ1-2, with unresolved D. Germline-derived CDR1 and CDR2 are SGHDT and YYEEEE. Trimming took 0 bases from V and 4 from J, leaving 10 bases between them. The CDR3 runs to 14 residues. The CDR3 region has the DNA TGTGCCAGCAGCTTGGCTGGCTTTTCCTATGGCTACACCTTC. It encodes CASSLAGFSYGYTF.

The chain joins TRBV19 to TRBJ1-2, with 7 bases aligning to TRBD1. The CDR3 contains 12 residues. V dropped 6 bases and J dropped 8; count of bases not matched to a gene: 6. From germline, CDR1 is LNHDA and CDR2 SQIVND (reference sequence). The CDR3 nucleotides are TGTGCCAGTAGCAGACAGGGTCTCGGCTACACCTTC. This translates into CASSRQGLGYTF.

The chain joins TRBV15 to TRBJ1-1; no clear D. The CDR3 totals 13 residues. The germline V and J ends were trimmed by 0 bases and 5 bases, with 7 bases remaining between them. Germline V lookup: CDR1 LNHNV, CDR2 YYDKDF (reference sequence). The CDR3 reads CATSRDSLTEAFF. CDR3 bases: TGTGCCACCAGCAGAGATAGTCTTACTGAAGCTTTCTTT.

The chain combines TRBV27 with TRBJ2-7; D is possibly TRBD2 (6 bases). The ends were cut back, 6 bases at V and 0 bases at J, with 18 bases in the middle. The CDR3 spans 16 residues. Germline V lookup: CDR1 MNHEY, CDR2 SMNVEV (reference sequence). CDR3 nucleotides: TGTGCCAGCAGCTCTAGCGTCTCAACCCACTCCTACGAGCAGTACTTC. It is translated as CASSSSVSTHSYEQYF.

The V call is TRBV10-3, the J call TRBJ1-6; a weak D match, TRBD1 (6 bases). Germline lookup yields CDR1 ENHRY and CDR2 SYGVKD. CDR3 length equals 14 residues. V lost 6 bases, J lost 6 bases, and 12 bases lay in between. This CDR3 is CAISGSRGNSPLHF. The DNA for the CDR3 is TGTGCCATCAGCGGCAGCAGGGGTAATTCACCCCTCCACTTT.

V is TRBV2 and J is TRBJ2-3, with D perhaps TRBD2 (7 bases). Germline V CDR1 and CDR2: SNHLY, FYNNEI. Trimming stripped 1 base from V and 3 bases from J, with 11 bases between. This CDR3 region has 15 residues. The CDR3 loop reads CASSEVQGGTDTQYF. The CDR3 bases are TGTGCCAGCAGTGAAGTACAGGGAGGGACAGATACGCAGTATTTT.

The chain employs TRBV4-2 and TRBJ1-3; TRBD1 matches 9 bases. The CDR3 is 17 amino acids. Germline V gene lookup returns CDR1 LGHNA and CDR2 YNFKEQ. V shed 4 bases, J shed 1 base, and the junction held 8 bases outside the gene matches. Written as DNA, the CDR3 is TGTGCCAGCAGCCGAGGGACAGGGAGTCATTCTGGAAACACCATATATTTT. This translates into CASSRGTGSHSGNTIYF.

V usage is TRBV30 and J usage is TRBJ1-4, with TRBD1 matching over 7 bases. The CDR3 sequence is 14 residues long. Germline V gene lookup returns CDR1 GTSNPN and CDR2 SVGIG (reference sequence). V shed 2 bases, J shed 8 bases, and the junction held 8 bases outside the gene matches. The CDR3 DNA reads as TGTGCCTGGAGTCGGGAAGGGGGCGGAGAAAAACTGTTTTTT. It specifies CAWSREGGGEKLFF.